This is a list of T cell receptor beta chains from one sample in a study of identical twins. TCRdb called the 5' RACE reads again in MiXCR, with one record for every CDR3 protein. The sample carries about 240,000 distinct CDR3 sequences, about 11% recorded once. The specimen sequenced was memory T cells sorted from blood. These receptors came from a man aged 50-59 years in good health. The CDR3 runs from the conserved cysteine through the conserved F or W. The D gene is left open where the match is weak. Clone size is given for some rows only: seen once, a few or many times, or a class if the clone is expanded.

j_call | clone_size | v_call | d_call | cdr3_aa | cdr3_nt
TRBJ2-2 | many | TRBV7-9 | . | CASSLRGGQNTGELFF | TGTGCCAGCAGCTTACGTGGGGGGCAGAACACCGGGGAGCTGTTTTTT
TRBJ2-1 | few | TRBV4-3 | . | CASSQDLFSRSYNEQFF | TGCGCCAGCAGCCAAGATCTTTTTTCCCGGTCCTACAATGAGCAGTTCTTC
TRBJ1-3 | many | TRBV12-3/TRBV12-4 | . | CASSTSGNTIYF | TGTGCCAGCAGTACATCTGGAAACACCATATATTTT
TRBJ1-4 | many | TRBV5-1 | . | CASSLAGGRVPLFF | TGCGCCAGCAGCTTGGCGGGCGGAAGAGTCCCGCTGTTTTTT
TRBJ1-2 | few | TRBV5-1 | . | CASTPGSGYGYTF | TGCGCCAGCACCCCCGGGAGTGGCTATGGCTACACCTTC
TRBJ2-7 | many | TRBV20-1 | . | CSAPGTGNYEQYF | TGCAGTGCCCCCGGGACTGGGAACTACGAGCAGTACTTC
TRBJ1-2 | few | TRBV3-1 | . | CASSQFWGASNYGYTF | TGTGCCAGCAGCCAATTCTGGGGAGCTTCTAACTATGGCTACACCTTC
TRBJ2-6 | . | TRBV28 | . | CASRTVSGANVLTF | TGTGCCAGCAGAACTGTCTCTGGGGCCAACGTCCTTACTTTC
TRBJ2-3 | . | TRBV6-5 | TRBD2 | CASSYSLAASTDTQYF | TGTGCCAGCAGTTACTCGCTAGCGGCTTCCACAGATACGCAGTATTTT
TRBJ2-5 | . | TRBV3-1 | . | CASSGSEAQETQYF | TGTGCCAGCAGCGGAAGTGAAGCCCAAGAGACCCAGTACTTC
TRBJ1-2 | many | TRBV30 | . | CAWSVPGRVNGYTF | TGTGCCTGGAGTGTACCCGGCAGGGTTAATGGCTACACCTTC
TRBJ1-5 | . | TRBV10-3 | . | CAISRDTNQPQHF | TGTGCCATCAGCAGGGACACCAATCAGCCCCAGCATTTT
TRBJ1-1 | . | TRBV3-1 | . | CASSQDTKNTEAFF | TGTGCCAGCAGCCAAGACACTAAGAACACTGAAGCTTTCTTT
TRBJ2-1 | many | TRBV20-1 | . | CSARERRDSSYNEQFF | TGCAGTGCTAGAGAGCGGCGGGACAGCTCCTACAATGAGCAGTTCTTC
TRBJ2-1 | . | TRBV20-1 | TRBD1 | CSAPGTVNEQFF | TGCAGTGCGCCCGGGACAGTAAATGAGCAGTTCTTC
TRBJ2-1 | few | TRBV7-9 | TRBD2 | CASSLPRRLAGENEQFF | TGTGCCAGCAGCTTGCCCCGAAGGCTAGCGGGAGAAAATGAGCAGTTCTTC
TRBJ2-7 | many | TRBV6-1 | . | CASSLQPSYEQYF | TGTGCCAGCAGTCTGCAGCCTAGCTACGAGCAGTACTTC
TRBJ2-2 | many | TRBV5-6 | . | CASSFTSPGELFF | TGTGCCAGCAGCTTCACTAGTCCCGGGGAGCTGTTTTTT
TRBJ2-2 | . | TRBV5-4 | TRBD2 | CASSLYGARGSGDSRTGELFF | TGTGCCAGCAGCTTGTACGGGGCAAGGGGTAGCGGGGACTCCAGGACCGGGGAGCTGTTTTTT
TRBJ2-7 | . | TRBV20-1 | TRBD2 | CSATGLAGRSGYEQYF | TGCAGTGCAACGGGACTAGCGGGGCGAAGCGGGTACGAGCAGTACTTC
TRBJ1-6 | many | TRBV29-1 | . | CSARDGHNSPLHF | TGCAGCGCCCGGGACGGTCATAATTCACCCCTCCACTTT
TRBJ2-7 | many | TRBV3-1 | TRBD1 | CASSQYRGPSYEQYF | TGTGCCAGCAGCCAATACAGGGGTCCCTCCTACGAGCAGTACTTC
TRBJ1-2 | once | TRBV20-1 | TRBD1 | CSARMVGTGGSGYTF | TGCAGTGCTAGAATGGTCGGGACAGGGGGCTCAGGCTACACCTTC
TRBJ1-2 | . | TRBV20-1 | . | CSAEAYGYTF | TGCAGTGCCGAAGCGTATGGCTACACCTTC
TRBJ2-2 | . | TRBV30 | . | CAWSKDPFTGELFF | TGTGCCTGGAGCAAGGATCCTTTTACCGGGGAGCTGTTTTTT
TRBJ2-2 | . | TRBV6-1 | . | CASSEGSFNTGELFF | TGTGCCAGCAGTGAAGGGTCCTTCAACACCGGGGAGCTGTTTTTT
TRBJ2-7 | . | TRBV5-1 | TRBD1 | CASSLDLGGWYEQYF | TGCGCCAGCAGCTTGGACTTAGGGGGCTGGTACGAGCAGTACTTC
TRBJ2-2 | many | TRBV4-1 | . | CASSQAVAGALKGGELFF | TGCGCCAGCAGCCAAGCGGTGGCAGGAGCCCTAAAGGGCGGGGAGCTGTTTTTT
TRBJ2-5 | . | TRBV6-2/TRBV6-3 | TRBD1 | CASRKDRVQETQYF | TGTGCCAGCAGGAAAGACAGGGTACAAGAGACCCAGTACTTC
TRBJ2-1 | many | TRBV11-2 | TRBD2 | CASSPPSPLDRAIAGDNEQFF | TGTGCCAGCAGTCCACCTTCGCCTCTTGACAGGGCAATAGCGGGGGACAATGAGCAGTTCTTC
TRBJ2-2 | . | TRBV7-2 | . | CASKTSGELFF | TGTGCCAGTAAAACCAGCGGGGAGCTGTTTTTT
TRBJ1-4 | many | TRBV12-3/TRBV12-4 | TRBD1 | CASSPDRAREKLFF | TGTGCCAGCAGCCCGGACAGGGCTCGGGAAAAACTGTTTTTT
TRBJ2-4 | . | TRBV10-3 | TRBD2 | CAISDPATSGGAAGNIQYF | TGTGCCATCAGTGATCCTGCGACTAGCGGGGGGGCGGCGGGAAACATTCAGTACTTC
TRBJ1-1 | . | TRBV29-1 | . | CSVAGYWNTEAFF | TGCAGCGTTGCGGGCTACTGGAACACTGAAGCTTTCTTT
TRBJ1-2 | . | TRBV20-1 | TRBD1 | CSAGLRGGSYGYTF | TGCAGTGCTGGCCTCAGGGGGGGCAGCTATGGCTACACCTTC
TRBJ2-4 | many | TRBV6-5 | TRBD2 | CASSYAAGGQNIQYF | TGTGCCAGCAGTTACGCGGCGGGAGGACAAAACATTCAGTACTTC
TRBJ1-1 | few | TRBV7-2 | . | CASSLAHRARTEAFF | TGTGCCAGCAGCTTAGCGCACAGGGCGCGCACTGAAGCTTTCTTT
TRBJ2-3 | few | TRBV12-3/TRBV12-4 | TRBD2 | CASSVSGGADTQYF | TGTGCCAGCAGTGTTAGCGGGGGGGCGGATACGCAGTATTTT
TRBJ2-7 | . | TRBV18 | TRBD1 | CASSPSPDRAYEQYF | TGTGCCAGCTCACCAAGCCCAGACAGGGCCTACGAGCAGTACTTC
TRBJ2-3 | many | TRBV7-3 | TRBD2 | CASSLMGLSTDTQYF | TGTGCCAGCAGCTTAATGGGACTAAGCACAGATACGCAGTATTTT
TRBJ2-1 | few | TRBV7-2 | . | CASKRSGGDNEQFF | TGTGCCAGCAAACGATCTGGCGGAGACAATGAGCAGTTCTTC